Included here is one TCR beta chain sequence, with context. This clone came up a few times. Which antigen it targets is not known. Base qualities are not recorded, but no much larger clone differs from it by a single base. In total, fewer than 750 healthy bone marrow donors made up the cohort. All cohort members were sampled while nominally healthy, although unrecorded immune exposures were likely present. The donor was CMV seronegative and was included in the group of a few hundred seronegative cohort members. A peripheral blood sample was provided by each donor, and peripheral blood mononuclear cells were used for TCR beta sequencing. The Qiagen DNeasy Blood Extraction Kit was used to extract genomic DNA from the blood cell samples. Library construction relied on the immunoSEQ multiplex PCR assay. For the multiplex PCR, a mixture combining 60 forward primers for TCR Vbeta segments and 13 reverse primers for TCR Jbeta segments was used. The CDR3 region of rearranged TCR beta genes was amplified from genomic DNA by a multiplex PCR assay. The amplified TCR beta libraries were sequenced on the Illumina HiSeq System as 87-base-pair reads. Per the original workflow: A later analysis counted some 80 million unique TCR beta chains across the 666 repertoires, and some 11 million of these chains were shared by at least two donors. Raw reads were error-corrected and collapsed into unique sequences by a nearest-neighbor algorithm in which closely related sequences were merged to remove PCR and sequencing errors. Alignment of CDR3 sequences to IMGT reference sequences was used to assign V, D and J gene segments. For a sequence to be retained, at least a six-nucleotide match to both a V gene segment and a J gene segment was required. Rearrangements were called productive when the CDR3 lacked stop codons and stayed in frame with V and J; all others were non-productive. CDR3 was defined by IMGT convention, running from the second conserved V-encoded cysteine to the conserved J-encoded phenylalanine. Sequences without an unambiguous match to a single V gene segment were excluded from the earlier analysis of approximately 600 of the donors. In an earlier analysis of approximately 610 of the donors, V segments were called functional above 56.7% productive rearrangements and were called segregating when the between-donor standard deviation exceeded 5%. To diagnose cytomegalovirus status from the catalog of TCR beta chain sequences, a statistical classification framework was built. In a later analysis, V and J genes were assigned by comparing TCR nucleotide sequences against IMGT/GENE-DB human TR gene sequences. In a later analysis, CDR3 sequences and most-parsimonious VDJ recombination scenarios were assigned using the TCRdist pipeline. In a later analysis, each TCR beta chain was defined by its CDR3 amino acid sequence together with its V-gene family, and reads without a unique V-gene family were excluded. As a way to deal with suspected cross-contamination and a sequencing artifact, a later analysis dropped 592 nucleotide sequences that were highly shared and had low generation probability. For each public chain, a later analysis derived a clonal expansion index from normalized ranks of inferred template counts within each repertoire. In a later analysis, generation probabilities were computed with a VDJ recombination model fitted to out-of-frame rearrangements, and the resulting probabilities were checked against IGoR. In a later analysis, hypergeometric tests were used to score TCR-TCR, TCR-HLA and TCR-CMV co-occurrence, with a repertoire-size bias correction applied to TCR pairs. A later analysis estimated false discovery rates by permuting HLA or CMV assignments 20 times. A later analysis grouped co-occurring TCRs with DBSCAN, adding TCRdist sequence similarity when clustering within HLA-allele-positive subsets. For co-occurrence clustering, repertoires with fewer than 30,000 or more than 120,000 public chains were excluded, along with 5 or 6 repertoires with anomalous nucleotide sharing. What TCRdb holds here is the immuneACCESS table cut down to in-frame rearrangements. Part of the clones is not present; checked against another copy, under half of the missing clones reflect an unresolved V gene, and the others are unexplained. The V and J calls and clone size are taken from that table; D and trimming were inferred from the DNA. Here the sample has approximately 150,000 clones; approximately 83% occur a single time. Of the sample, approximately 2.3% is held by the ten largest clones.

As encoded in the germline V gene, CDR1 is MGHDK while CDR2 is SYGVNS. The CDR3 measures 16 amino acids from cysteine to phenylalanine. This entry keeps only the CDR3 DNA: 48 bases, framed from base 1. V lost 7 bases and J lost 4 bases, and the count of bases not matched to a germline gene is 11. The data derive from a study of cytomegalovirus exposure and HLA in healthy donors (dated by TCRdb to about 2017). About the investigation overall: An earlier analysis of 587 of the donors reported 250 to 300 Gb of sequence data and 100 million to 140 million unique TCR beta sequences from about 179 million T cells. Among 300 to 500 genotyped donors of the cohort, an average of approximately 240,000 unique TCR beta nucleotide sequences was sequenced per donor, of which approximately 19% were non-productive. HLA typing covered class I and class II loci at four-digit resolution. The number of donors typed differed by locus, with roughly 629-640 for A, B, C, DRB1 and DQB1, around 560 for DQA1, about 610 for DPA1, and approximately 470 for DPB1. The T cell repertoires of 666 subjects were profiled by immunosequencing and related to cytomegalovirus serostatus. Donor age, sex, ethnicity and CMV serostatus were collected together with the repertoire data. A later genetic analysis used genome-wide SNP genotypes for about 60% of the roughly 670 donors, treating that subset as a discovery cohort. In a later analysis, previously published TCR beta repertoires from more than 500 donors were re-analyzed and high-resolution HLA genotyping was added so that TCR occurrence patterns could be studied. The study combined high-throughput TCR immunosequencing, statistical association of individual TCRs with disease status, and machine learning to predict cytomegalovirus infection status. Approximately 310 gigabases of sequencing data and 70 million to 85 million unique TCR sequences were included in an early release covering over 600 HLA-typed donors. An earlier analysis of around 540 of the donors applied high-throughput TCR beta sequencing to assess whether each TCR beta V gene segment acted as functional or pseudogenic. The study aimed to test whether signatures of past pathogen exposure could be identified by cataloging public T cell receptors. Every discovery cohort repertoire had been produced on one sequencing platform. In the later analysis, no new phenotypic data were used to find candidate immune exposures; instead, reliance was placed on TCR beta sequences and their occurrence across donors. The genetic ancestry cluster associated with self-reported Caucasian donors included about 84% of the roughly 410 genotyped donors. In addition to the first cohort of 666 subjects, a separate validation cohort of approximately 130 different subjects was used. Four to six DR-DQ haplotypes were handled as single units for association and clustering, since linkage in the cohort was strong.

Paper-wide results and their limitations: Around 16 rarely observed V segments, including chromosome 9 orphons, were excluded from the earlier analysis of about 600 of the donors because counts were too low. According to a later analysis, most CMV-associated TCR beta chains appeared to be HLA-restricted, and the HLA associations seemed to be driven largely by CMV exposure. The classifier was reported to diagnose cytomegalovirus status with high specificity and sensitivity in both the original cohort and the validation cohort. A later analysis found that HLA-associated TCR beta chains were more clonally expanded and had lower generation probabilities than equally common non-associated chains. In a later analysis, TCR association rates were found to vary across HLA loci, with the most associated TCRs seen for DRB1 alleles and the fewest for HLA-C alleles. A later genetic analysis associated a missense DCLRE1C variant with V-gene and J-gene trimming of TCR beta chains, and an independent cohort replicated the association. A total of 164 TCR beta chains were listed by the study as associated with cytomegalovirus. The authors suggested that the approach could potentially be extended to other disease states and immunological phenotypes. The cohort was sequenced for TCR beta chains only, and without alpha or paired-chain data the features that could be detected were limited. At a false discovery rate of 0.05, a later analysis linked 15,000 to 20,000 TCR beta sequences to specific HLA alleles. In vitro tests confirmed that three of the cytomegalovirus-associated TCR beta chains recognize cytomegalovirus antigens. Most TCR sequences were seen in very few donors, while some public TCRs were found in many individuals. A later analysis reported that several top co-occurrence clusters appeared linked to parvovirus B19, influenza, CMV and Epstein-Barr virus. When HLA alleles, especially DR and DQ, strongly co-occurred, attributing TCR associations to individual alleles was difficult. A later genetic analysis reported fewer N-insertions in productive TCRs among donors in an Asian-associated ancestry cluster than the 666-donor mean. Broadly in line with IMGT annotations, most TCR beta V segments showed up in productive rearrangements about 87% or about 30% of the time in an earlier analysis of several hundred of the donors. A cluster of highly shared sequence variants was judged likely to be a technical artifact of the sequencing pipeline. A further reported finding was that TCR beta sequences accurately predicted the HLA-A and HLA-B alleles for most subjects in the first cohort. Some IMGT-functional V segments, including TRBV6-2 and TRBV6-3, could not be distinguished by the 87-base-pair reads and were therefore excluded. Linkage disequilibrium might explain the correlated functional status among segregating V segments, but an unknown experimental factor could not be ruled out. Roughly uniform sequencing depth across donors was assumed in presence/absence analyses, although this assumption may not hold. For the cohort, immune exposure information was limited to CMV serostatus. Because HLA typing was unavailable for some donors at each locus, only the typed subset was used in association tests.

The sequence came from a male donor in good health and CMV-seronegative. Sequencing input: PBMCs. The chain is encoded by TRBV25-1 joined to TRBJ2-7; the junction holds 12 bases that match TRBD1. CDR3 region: CASNPGGQGAAYEQYF. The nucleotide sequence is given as TGTGCCAGCAATCCCGGGGGACAGGGGGCGGCGTACGAGCAGTACTTC.